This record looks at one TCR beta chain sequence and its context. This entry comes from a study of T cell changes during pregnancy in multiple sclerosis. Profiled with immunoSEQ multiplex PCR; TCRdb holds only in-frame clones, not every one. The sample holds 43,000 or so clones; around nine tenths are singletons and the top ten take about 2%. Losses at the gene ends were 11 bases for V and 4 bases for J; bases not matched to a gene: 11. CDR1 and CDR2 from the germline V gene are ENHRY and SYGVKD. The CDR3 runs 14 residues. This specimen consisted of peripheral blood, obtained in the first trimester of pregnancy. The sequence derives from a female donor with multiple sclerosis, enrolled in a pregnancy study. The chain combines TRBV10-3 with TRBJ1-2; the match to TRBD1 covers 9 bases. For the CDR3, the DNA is TGTGCCGCCCGCGGGACAGGGAGTTCCTATGGCTACACCTTC. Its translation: CAARGTGSSYGYTF.